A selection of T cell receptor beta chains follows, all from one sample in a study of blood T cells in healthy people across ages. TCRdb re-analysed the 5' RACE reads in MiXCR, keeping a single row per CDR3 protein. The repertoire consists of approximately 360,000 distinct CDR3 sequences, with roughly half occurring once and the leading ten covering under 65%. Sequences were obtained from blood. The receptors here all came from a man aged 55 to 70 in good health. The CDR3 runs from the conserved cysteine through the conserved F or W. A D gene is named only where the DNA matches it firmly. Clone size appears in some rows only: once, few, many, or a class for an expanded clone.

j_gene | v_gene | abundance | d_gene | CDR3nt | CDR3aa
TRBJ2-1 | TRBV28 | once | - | TGTGCCAGCAACCCGACTCATCCGAACAATGAGCAGTTCTTC | CASNPTHPNNEQFF
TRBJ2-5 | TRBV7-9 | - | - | TGTGCCAGCAGCTCTTTACAGGGAAAAGAGACCCAGTACTTC | CASSSLQGKETQYF
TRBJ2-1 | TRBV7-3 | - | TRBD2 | TGTGCCAGCAGGTGGGGGCTAGCGGGAGGCGATGAGCAGTTCTTC | CASRWGLAGGDEQFF
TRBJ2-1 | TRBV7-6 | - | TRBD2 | TGTGCCAGCAGCTTTACTAGCGGGAGTGTTGGTGAGCAGTTCTTC | CASSFTSGSVGEQFF
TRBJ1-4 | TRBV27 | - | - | TGTGCCAGCAGTTGTAAAGGGAGGACTAATGAAAAACTGTTTTTT | CASSCKGRTNEKLFF
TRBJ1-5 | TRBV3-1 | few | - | TGTGCCAGCAGCCAGGGCATGGGACAACGGCATCAGCCCCAGCATTTT | CASSQGMGQRHQPQHF
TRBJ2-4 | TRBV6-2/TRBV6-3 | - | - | TGTGCCAGCATTGGGGCGGCCAAAAACATTCAGTACTTC | CASIGAAKNIQYF
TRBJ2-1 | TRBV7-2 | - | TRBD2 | TGTGCCAGCAGCTTACTACGACGAGCGGGGGGCTACAATGAGCAGTTCTTC | CASSLLRRAGGYNEQFF
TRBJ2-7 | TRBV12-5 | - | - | TGTGCTAGTGGTTTGGCCTTAGGGGATTACGAGCAGTACTTC | CASGLALGDYEQYF
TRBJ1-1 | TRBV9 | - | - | TGTGCCAGCAGCCTGGGGACACCCACCGCTGAAGCTTTCTTT | CASSLGTPTAEAFF
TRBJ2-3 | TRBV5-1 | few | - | TGCGCCAGCACCCCCCTAGCTTCGGGCACAGATACGCAGTATTTT | CASTPLASGTDTQYF
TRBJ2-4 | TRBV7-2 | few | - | TGTGCCAGCAGCATGGAGCCGAACCTGGGGAACATTCAGTACTTC | CASSMEPNLGNIQYF
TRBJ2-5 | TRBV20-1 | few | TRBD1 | TGCAGTGCTAGGGGGCCAGGGACAGGGCGAAAGGGCCAGTACTTC | CSARGPGTGRKGQYF
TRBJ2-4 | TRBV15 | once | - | TGTGCCACCAGCAGGACGGGAGACAGAATAAACATTCAGTACTTC | CATSRTGDRINIQYF
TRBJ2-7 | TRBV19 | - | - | TGTGCCAGTAGTTCTCGGGGCGGAGGGTCCTACTACGAGCAGTACTTC | CASSSRGGGSYYEQYF
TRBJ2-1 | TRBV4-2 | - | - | TGTGCCAGCAGCCACCCCGACAGGTATGAGCAGTTCTTC | CASSHPDRYEQFF
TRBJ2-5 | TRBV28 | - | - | TGTGCCAGCAGTCTAACCCGTGGCAGAAGACAAGAGACCCAGTACTTC | CASSLTRGRRQETQYF
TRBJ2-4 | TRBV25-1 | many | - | TGTGCCAGCAGTGAAGATAAGGCACCAAGCGGCATTCAGTACTTC | CASSEDKAPSGIQYF
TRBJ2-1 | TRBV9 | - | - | TGTGCCAGCAGCGTCCGCCCACGCCCGGGCAGCTACAATGAGCAGTTCTTC | CASSVRPRPGSYNEQFF